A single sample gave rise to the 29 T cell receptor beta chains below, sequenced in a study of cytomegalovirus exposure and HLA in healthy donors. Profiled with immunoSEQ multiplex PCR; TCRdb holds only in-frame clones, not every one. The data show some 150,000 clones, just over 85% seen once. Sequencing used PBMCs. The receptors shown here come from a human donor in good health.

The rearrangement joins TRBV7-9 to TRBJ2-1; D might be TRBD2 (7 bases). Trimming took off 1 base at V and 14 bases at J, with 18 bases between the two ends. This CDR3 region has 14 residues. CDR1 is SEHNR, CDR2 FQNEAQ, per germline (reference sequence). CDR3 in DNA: TGTGCCAGCAGCTTAGGCTCGGGGGGCAGGGTGAAGTTCTTC. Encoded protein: CASSLGSGGRVKFF.

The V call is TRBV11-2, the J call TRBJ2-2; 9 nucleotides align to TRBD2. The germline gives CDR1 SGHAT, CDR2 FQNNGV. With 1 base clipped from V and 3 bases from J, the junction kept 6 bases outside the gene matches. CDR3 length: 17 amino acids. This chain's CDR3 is CASSLGVTSGYTGELFF. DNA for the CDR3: TGTGCCAGCAGCTTAGGAGTGACTAGCGGATACACCGGGGAGCTGTTTTTT.

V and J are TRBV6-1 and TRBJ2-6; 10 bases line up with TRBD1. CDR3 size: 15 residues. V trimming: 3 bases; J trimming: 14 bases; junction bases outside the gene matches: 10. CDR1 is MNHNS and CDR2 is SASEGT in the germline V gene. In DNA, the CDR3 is TGTGCCAGCAGTGACCAACCGGGACAGGGGTATCTCCTGACTTTC. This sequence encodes CASSDQPGQGYLLTF.

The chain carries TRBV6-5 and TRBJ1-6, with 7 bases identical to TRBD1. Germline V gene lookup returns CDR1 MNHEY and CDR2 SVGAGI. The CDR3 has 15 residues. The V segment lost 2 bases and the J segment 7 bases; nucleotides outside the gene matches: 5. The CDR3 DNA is TGTGCCAGCAGTTACGGAGGACAGGACAATTCACCCCTCCACTTT. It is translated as CASSYGGQDNSPLHF.

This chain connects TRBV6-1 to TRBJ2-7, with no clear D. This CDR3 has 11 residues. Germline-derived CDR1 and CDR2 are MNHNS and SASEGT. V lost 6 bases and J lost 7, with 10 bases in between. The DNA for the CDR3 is TGTGCCAGCAGGTGGGCTTGGGAGCAGTACTTC. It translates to CASRWAWEQYF.

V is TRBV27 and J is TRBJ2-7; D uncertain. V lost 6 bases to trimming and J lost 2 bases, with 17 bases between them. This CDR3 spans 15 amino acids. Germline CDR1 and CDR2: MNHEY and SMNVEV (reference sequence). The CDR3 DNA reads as TGTGCCAGCAGGTCCAATATGGCCGCCACCTACGAGCAGTACTTC. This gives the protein CASRSNMAATYEQYF.

CDR3 sequence reads: CASSPLRRQLPFF. CDR3 DNA sequence: TGTGCCAGCAGCCCGTTGCGACGACAGCTTCCTTTCTTT. The chain carries TRBV11-2 and TRBJ1-1; possible D gene TRBD1, 5 bases. Germline V CDR1 and CDR2: SGHAT, FQNNGV. The CDR3 loop spans 13 amino acids. V lost 5 bases, J lost 12 bases, and 19 bases lay in between.

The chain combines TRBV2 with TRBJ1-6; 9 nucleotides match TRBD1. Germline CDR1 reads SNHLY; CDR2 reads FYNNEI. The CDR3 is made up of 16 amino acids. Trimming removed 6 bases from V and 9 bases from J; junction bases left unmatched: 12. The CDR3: CASSDKGQGFFSPLHF. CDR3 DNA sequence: TGTGCCAGCAGCGATAAGGGACAGGGTTTTTTTTCACCCCTCCACTTT.

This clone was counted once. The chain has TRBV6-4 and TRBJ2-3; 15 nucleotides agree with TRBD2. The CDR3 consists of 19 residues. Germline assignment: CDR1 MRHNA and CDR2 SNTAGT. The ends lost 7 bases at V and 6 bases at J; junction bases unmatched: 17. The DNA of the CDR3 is TGTGCCAGCACCGAGGCTCTAGGACTAGCGGGAGGGCCACGGGATACGCAGTATTTT. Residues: CASTEALGLAGGPRDTQYF.

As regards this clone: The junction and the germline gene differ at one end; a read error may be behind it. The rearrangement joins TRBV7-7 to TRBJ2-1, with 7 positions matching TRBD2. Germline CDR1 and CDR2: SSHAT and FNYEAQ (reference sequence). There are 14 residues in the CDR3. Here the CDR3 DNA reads TGTGCTAGCAGCGCGGGACTAAACTACAATGAGCAGTTCTTC. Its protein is CASSAGLNYNEQFF. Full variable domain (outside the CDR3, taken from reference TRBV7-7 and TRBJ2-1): GAGVSQSPRYKVTKRGQDVTLRCDPISSHATLYWYQQALGQGPEFLTYFNYEAQPDKSGLPSDRFSAERPEGSISTLTIQRTEQRDSAMYRCASSAGLNYNEQFFGPGTRLTVL.

CDR3 nucleotides: TGTGCCAGCAGCCTAAGACAGCTGACAACTAATGAAAAACTGTTTTTT. Translation gives CASSLRQLTTNEKLFF. The chain joins TRBV7-9 to TRBJ1-4, with D possibly being TRBD1 (5 bases). The CDR3 extends over 16 amino acids. V lost 5 bases to trimming and J lost 0 bases, with 13 bases between them. Germline V gene data show CDR1 as SEHNR and CDR2 as FQNEAQ (reference sequence).

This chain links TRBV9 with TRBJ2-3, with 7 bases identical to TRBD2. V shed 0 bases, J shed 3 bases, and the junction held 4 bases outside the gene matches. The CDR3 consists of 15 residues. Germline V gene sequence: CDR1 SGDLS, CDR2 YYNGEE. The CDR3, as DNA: TGTGCCAGCAGCGTAGATGGGGGGGGGACAGATACGCAGTATTTT. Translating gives CASSVDGGGTDTQYF.

For the CDR3, the DNA is TGTGCCAGCAGCGACGGACTAGCGGGAAGGGAGACCCAGTACTTC. It translates to CASSDGLAGRETQYF. The chain links TRBV5-4 to TRBJ2-5, with 12 bases aligning to TRBD2. With 4 bases clipped from V and 5 bases from J, the junction kept 6 bases outside the gene matches. CDR1 SGHNT and CDR2 YYREEE come from the germline V gene (reference sequence). The CDR3 is 15 residues long.

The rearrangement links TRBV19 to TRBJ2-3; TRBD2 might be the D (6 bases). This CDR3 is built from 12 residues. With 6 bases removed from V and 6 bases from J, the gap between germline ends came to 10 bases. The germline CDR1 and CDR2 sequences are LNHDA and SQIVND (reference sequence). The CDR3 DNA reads TGTGCCAGTAGGATTAGCGGCGATACGCAGTATTTT. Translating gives CASRISGDTQYF.

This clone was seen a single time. CDR3 in DNA: TGTGCTAGTGGTGTAACAGAGGATACGCAGTATTTT. This translates into CASGVTEDTQYF. The chain has TRBV12-5 and TRBJ2-3, with D unclear. The V and J ends lost 5 bases and 6 bases respectively, with 9 bases between them. The germline gives CDR1 LGHNT, CDR2 FRNRAP. The CDR3 contains 12 residues.

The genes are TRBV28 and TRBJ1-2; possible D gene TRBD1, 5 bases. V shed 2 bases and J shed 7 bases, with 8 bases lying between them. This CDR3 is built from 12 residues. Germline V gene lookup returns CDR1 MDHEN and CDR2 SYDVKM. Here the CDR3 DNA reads TGTGCCAGCAGTTTAATCGGGGGTGGCTACACCTTC. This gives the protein CASSLIGGGYTF.

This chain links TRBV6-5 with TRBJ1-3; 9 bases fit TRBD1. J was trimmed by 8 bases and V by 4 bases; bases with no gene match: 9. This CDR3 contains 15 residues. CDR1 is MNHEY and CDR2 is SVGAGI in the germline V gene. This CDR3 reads CASSSPGTGRDTIYF. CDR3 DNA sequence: TGTGCCAGCAGTTCCCCCGGGACAGGGCGGGACACCATATATTTT.

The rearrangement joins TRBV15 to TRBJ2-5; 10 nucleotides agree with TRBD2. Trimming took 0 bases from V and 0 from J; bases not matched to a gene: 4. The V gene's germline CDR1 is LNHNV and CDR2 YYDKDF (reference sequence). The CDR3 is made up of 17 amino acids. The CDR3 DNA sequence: TGTGCCACCAGCAGAGACCGGGGGACTAGCGACCAAGAGACCCAGTACTTC. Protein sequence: CATSRDRGTSDQETQYF. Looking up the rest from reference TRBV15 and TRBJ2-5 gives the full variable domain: DAMVIQNPRYQVTQFGKPVTLSCSQTLNHNVMYWYQQKSSQAPKLLFHYYDKDFNNEADTPDNFQSRRPNTSFCFLDIRSPGLGDTAMYLCATSRDRGTSDQETQYFGPGTRLLVL.

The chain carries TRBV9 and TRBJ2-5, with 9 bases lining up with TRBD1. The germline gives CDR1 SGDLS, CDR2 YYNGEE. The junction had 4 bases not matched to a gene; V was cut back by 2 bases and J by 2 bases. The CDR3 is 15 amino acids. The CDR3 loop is CASSVGTGRQETQYF. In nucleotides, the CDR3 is TGTGCCAGCAGCGTCGGGACAGGGAGGCAAGAGACCCAGTACTTC.

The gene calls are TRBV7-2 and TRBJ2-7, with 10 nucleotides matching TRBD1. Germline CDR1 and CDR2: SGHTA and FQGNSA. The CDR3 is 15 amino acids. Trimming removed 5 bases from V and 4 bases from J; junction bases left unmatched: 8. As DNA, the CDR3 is TGTGCCAGCAGCCCATGGGGGACAGGGGCATACGAGCAGTACTTC. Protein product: CASSPWGTGAYEQYF.

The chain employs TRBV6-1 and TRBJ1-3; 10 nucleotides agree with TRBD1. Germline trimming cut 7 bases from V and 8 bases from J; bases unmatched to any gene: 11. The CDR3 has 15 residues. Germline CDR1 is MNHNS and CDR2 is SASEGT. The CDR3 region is CASTPGQGKVDTIYF. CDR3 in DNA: TGTGCCAGCACCCCGGGACAGGGGAAGGTTGACACCATATATTTT.

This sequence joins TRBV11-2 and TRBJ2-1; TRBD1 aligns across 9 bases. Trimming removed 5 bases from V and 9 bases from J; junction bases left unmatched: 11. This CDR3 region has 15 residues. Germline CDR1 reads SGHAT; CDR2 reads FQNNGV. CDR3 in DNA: TGTGCCAGCAGCGTATCCGGGACAGGGAGGGGTGAGCAGTTCTTC. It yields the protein CASSVSGTGRGEQFF.

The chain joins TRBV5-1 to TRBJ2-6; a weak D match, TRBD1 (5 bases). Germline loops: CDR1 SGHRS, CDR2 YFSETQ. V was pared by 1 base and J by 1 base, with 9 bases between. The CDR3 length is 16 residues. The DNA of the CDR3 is TGCGCCAGCAGCTTGTTGGGGCCATCTGGGGCCAACGTCCTGACTTTC. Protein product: CASSLLGPSGANVLTF.

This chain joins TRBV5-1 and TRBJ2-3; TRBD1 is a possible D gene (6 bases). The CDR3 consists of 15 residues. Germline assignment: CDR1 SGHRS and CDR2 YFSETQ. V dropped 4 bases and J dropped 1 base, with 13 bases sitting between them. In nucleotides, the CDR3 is TGCGCCAGCAGCCTGAGACAGGAGGGCACAGATACGCAGTATTTT. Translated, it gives CASSLRQEGTDTQYF.

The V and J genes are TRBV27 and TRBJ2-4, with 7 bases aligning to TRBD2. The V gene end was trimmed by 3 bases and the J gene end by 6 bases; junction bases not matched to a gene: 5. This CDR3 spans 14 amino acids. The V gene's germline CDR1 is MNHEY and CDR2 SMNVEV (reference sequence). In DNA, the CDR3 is TGTGCCAGCAGTTTTTCCGGCGGGGGAAACATTCAGTACTTC. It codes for CASSFSGGGNIQYF.

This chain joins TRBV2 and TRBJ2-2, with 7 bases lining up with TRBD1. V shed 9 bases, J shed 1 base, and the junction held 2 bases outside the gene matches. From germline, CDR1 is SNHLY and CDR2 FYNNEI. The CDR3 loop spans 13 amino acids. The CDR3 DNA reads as TGTGCCAGTCGGACAGGGAACACCGGGGAGCTGTTTTTT. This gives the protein CASRTGNTGELFF.

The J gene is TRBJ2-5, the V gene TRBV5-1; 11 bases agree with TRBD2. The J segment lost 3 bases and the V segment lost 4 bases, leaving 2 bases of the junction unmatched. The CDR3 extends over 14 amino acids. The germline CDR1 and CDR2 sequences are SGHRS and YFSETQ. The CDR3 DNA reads TGCGCCAGCAGCATAGCGGGGGGGAAAGAGACCCAGTACTTC. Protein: CASSIAGGKETQYF.

The CDR3 region has the DNA TGTGCAAGTCGCTTAGCAGCGTCTGGCGGGCCAGTCCAGTTCTTC. Translating it yields CASRLAASGGPVQFF. The V gene is TRBV12-2, the J gene TRBJ2-1; TRBD2, the table's D call, was not compared with the DNA. TRBV12-2 is flagged as a pseudogene. The CDR3 is 15 amino acids.

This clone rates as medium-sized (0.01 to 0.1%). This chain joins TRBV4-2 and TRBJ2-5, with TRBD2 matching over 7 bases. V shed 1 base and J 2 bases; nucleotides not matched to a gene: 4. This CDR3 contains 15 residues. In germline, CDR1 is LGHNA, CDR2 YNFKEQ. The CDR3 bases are TGTGCCAGCAGCCAAGCGACGGGGGGACAAGAGACCCAGTACTTC. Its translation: CASSQATGGQETQYF.